Sequencing of this TCR beta chain was carried out in a study of blood T cell repertoires in COVID-19. Overall study context: COVID-19 samples from acute and convalescent phases originated in the United States, Italy and Spain. From T cells, B-cell-depleted T cells, or PBMCs came the material, which was cDNA or gDNA.

The CDR3 sequence is 15 residues long. V was cut by 2 bases and J by 0 bases, with 10 bases left in between. Per the germline V gene, CDR1 is SGHNT and CDR2 is YYREEE (reference sequence). Authors' analysis steps: Amplification with reference gene primers provided the estimates of nucleated cell counts. Profiling relied on immunoSEQ multiplex PCR, and the TCRdb table lists in-frame clones only, not all of them. The V and J calls and clone size are taken from that table; D and trimming were inferred from the DNA. This sample has about 49,000 clones; about 85% occur once, and the top ten carry 11% to 15%.

This TCR was recovered from a human donor in a cohort sampled during active COVID-19. The J gene is TRBJ2-3, the V gene TRBV5-4; possible D gene TRBD1, 6 bases. The sample comprised peripheral blood. CDR3 residues: CASSFLQGSTDTQYF. The CDR3 coding sequence is TGTGCCAGCAGCTTCCTACAGGGTAGCACAGATACGCAGTATTTT.